This T cell receptor beta chain was sequenced for a study of cytomegalovirus exposure and HLA in healthy donors. Findings and caveats of the study: CMV antigen specificity of a few CMV-associated chains was confirmed in vitro.

Sequencing was performed with immunoSEQ multiplex PCR; in TCRdb, only in-frame clones are kept and a portion is missing. The sample holds 110,000 to 150,000 clones, about 94% seen once. On this clone: Its specificity is not known.

Germline values: CDR1 LNHDA, CDR2 SQIVND (reference sequence). This CDR3 comprises 15 residues. V shed 3 bases and J shed 1 base, with 7 bases lying between them. This TCR came from a man in his late teens or twenties in good health and CMV-seropositive. V is TRBV19 and J is TRBJ2-6; D is uncertain. The sample was PBMCs. CDR3 DNA sequence: TGTGCCAGTAGTATGAGCAATTCTGGGGCCAACGTCCTGACTTTC. Translated: CASSMSNSGANVLTF.